The 20 T cell receptor beta chains in this list originate from one sample, sequenced in a study of T cells in localized non-small cell lung cancer. TCRdb's table, derived via immunoSEQ multiplex PCR, lists solely in-frame clones and lacks some. The table lists 20,000 to 25,000 clones, about 87% of them singletons. The input for sequencing was PBMCs, taken before any cancer treatment. The receptors come from a man aged 40-75 years with stage II squamous cell lung carcinoma.

In this sample, this clone turned up a few times. The chain employs TRBV16 and TRBJ2-1, with TRBD2 matching 13 bases. In germline, CDR1 is KGHSY, CDR2 FQNENV. The CDR3 runs 15 residues. The J segment lost 7 bases and the V segment lost 7 bases, leaving 7 bases of the junction unmatched. CDR3 DNA sequence: TGTGCCAGCACCTGGACTAGCGGGAGTTGGAATGAGCAGTTCTTC. Residues: CASTWTSGSWNEQFF.

This clone was counted a single time. The chain links TRBV7-9 to TRBJ1-2; 7 nucleotides match TRBD1. V shed 5 bases, J shed 8 bases, and the junction held 5 bases outside the gene matches. Germline-derived CDR1 and CDR2 are SEHNR and FQNEAQ (reference sequence). CDR3 length: 12 amino acids. CDR3 in amino acids: CASSPRQGGYTF. As DNA, the CDR3 is TGTGCCAGCAGCCCACGACAGGGAGGCTACACCTTC. Drawing the rest from reference TRBV7-9 and TRBJ1-2, the complete variable domain is DTGVSQNPRHKITKRGQNVTFRCDPISEHNRLYWYRQTLGQGPEFLTYFQNEAQLEKSRLLSDRFSAERPKGSFSTLEIQRTEQGDSAMYLCASSPRQGGYTFGSGTRLTVV.

This chain links TRBV4-1 with TRBJ2-5; D is possibly TRBD2 (6 bases). This CDR3 has 15 residues. Trimming removed 2 bases from V and 3 bases from J, with 13 bases in between. Germline assignment: CDR1 MGHRA and CDR2 YSYEKL. The CDR3 loop is CASSQPGTLKETQYF. CDR3 nucleotide sequence: TGCGCCAGCAGCCAACCCGGGACTCTCAAAGAGACCCAGTACTTC.

The chain is built from TRBV15 and TRBJ2-1, with 10 bases fitting TRBD2. V trimming: 1 base; J trimming: 7 bases; junction bases outside the gene matches: 10. This CDR3 comprises 17 residues. Germline V lookup: CDR1 LNHNV, CDR2 YYDKDF (reference sequence). CDR3 sequence (DNA): TGTGCCACCAGCAGAGGGGCTAGCGGGAGCCTGGCTAATGAGCAGTTCTTC. It translates to CATSRGASGSLANEQFF.

The chain joins TRBV27 to TRBJ2-5; 8 nucleotides agree with TRBD2. V dropped 4 bases and J dropped 4; count of bases not matched to a gene: 17. CDR3 size: 18 residues. The germline V gene encodes CDR1 MNHEY and CDR2 SMNVEV (reference sequence). The CDR3 bases are TGTGCCAGCAGTTCCGGGACTAGTTGGGGAGACGGAGGAGAGACCCAGTACTTC. Translating gives CASSSGTSWGDGGETQYF.

The V call is TRBV11-3, the J call TRBJ2-1; unclear D gene. V was clipped by 0 bases and J by 8 bases, with 8 bases between them. CDR1 is SGHNT, CDR2 YENEEA, per germline. This CDR3 region has 13 residues. CDR3 amino acids: CASSLDRGDEQFF. For the CDR3, the DNA is TGTGCCAGCAGCTTAGATCGAGGTGATGAGCAGTTCTTC.

This chain uses TRBV7-9 with TRBJ1-4; TRBD1 might be the D (5 bases). V lost 3 bases, J lost 3 bases, and 11 bases lay in between. The CDR3 spans 15 residues. The germline V gene has CDR1 SEHNR and CDR2 FQNEAQ (reference sequence). The CDR3 DNA reads as TGTGCCAGCAGCTTCATGGGGGTAGCTAATGAAAAACTGTTTTTT. As protein: CASSFMGVANEKLFF.

The rearrangement joins TRBV28 to TRBJ2-3, with no clear D. The ends were cut back, 5 bases at V and 7 bases at J, with 19 bases in the middle. This CDR3 region has 15 residues. The germline V gene has CDR1 MDHEN and CDR2 SYDVKM. The CDR3 reads CASSLPLEGKNTQYF. DNA of the CDR3: TGTGCCAGCAGTCTCCCCCTCGAAGGGAAAAATACGCAGTATTTT.

The V call is TRBV30, the J call TRBJ2-1; 9 bases agree with TRBD1. The V gene's germline CDR1 is GTSNPN and CDR2 SVGIG (reference sequence). Trimming took 3 bases from V and 4 from J; bases not matched to a gene: 1. CDR3 length: 13 amino acids. CDR3 protein: CAWRGTGYNEQFF. The CDR3 DNA reads as TGTGCCTGGAGGGGGACAGGGTACAATGAGCAGTTCTTC.

This clone has only a few counts. V usage is TRBV27 and J usage is TRBJ1-5, with D perhaps matching TRBD1 (6 bases). The length of the CDR3 is 16 residues. Germline loops: CDR1 MNHEY, CDR2 SMNVEV (reference sequence). V lost 5 bases and J 11 bases, leaving 25 bases between the germline ends. CDR3 sequence reads: CASSPAGGAGRSAQHF. The CDR3 nucleotides read TGTGCCAGCAGTCCCGCGGGGGGCGCGGGAAGATCAGCCCAGCATTTT.

This CDR3 is CASSLASGGTYNEQFF. Written as DNA, the CDR3 is TGCGCCAGCAGCTTGGCCAGCGGGGGAACCTACAATGAGCAGTTCTTC. The V gene is TRBV5-1, the J gene TRBJ2-1; TRBD2 agrees at 8 bases. Germline trimming cut 0 bases from V and 2 bases from J; bases unmatched to any gene: 4. This CDR3 region has 16 residues. Per germline, CDR1 SGHRS and CDR2 YFSETQ.

V is TRBV6-6 and J is TRBJ2-2; tentatively, D is TRBD2 (6 bases). V lost 5 bases to trimming and J lost 7 bases, with 14 bases between them. The CDR3 covers 14 residues. CDR1 and CDR2 (germline): MNHNY, SVGAGI (reference sequence). The CDR3 sequence is CASSGTARGGELFF. Written as DNA, the CDR3 is TGTGCCAGCAGTGGGACTGCCCGGGGCGGGGAGCTGTTTTTT.

The chain has TRBV9 and TRBJ1-1; TRBD1 aligns across 11 bases. The CDR3 runs 15 residues. V lost 3 bases and J lost 5; bases outside the gene matches: 6. The germline gives CDR1 SGDLS, CDR2 YYNGEE. The CDR3 loop is CASSEGTGGRTEAFF. The DNA for the CDR3 is TGTGCCAGCAGCGAGGGGACAGGGGGAAGGACTGAAGCTTTCTTT.

The chain employs TRBV2 and TRBJ2-7; either TRBD1 or TRBD2 may fit D (5 bases each). Germline CDR1 is SNHLY and CDR2 is FYNNEI. CDR3 length equals 14 residues. The germline V and J ends were trimmed by 6 bases and 0 bases, with 12 bases remaining between them. CDR3 residues: CASSGDASSYEQYF. CDR3 DNA sequence: TGTGCCAGCAGCGGGGACGCGAGCTCCTACGAGCAGTACTTC. Full variable domain (outside the CDR3, taken from reference TRBV2 and TRBJ2-7): EPEVTQTPSHQVTQMGQEVILRCVPISNHLYFYWYRQILGQKVEFLVSFYNNEISEKSEIFDDQFSVERPDGSNFTLKIRSTKLEDSAMYFCASSGDASSYEQYFGPGTRLTVT.

The chain links TRBV7-2 to TRBJ2-1; perhaps TRBD2 as D (6 bases). Germline values: CDR1 SGHTA, CDR2 FQGNSA. CDR3 length equals 13 residues. V lost 0 bases, J lost 8 bases, and 8 bases lay in between. This CDR3 reads CASSLAGGDEQFF. The CDR3 DNA is TGTGCCAGCAGCTTAGCGGGGGGAGATGAGCAGTTCTTC.

The V call is TRBV14, the J call TRBJ2-7; D might be TRBD2 (5 bases). Germline V CDR1 and CDR2: SGHDN, FVKESK. The CDR3 is 14 residues long. V was clipped by 2 bases and J by 6 bases, with 14 bases between them. The CDR3 here is CASSQNLLGSEQYF. The CDR3 DNA reads TGTGCCAGCAGCCAAAATCTACTAGGGAGCGAGCAGTACTTC. The entire variable domain, with the rest obtained from reference TRBV14 and TRBJ2-7, is as follows: EAGVTQFPSHSVIEKGQTVTLRCDPISGHDNLYWYRRVMGKEIKFLLHFVKESKQDESGMPNNRFLAERTGGTYSTLKVQPAELEDSGVYFCASSQNLLGSEQYFGPGTRLTVT.

This chain connects TRBV7-9 to TRBJ2-1; 11 positions match TRBD2. The V and J ends lost 5 bases and 7 bases, in that order; junction bases with no gene match: 16. The CDR3 spans 18 residues. Per germline, CDR1 SEHNR and CDR2 FQNEAQ (reference sequence). The CDR3 coding sequence is TGTGCCAGCAGCGGATGGCCTAGCGGGGGGACCCTCTTGAATGAGCAGTTCTTC. It translates to CASSGWPSGGTLLNEQFF.

This clone has only one observation. The chain has TRBV19 and TRBJ2-1, with unresolved D. Germline loops: CDR1 LNHDA, CDR2 SQIVND (reference sequence). The CDR3 contains 14 residues. The V end lost 3 bases, the J end lost 8 bases, and 14 bases lay between the germline ends. CDR3 coding DNA: TGTGCCAGTAGTATTTCCCCCAGCGTCCATGAGCAGTTCTTC. Translation gives CASSISPSVHEQFF.

The CDR3 is CASREGENHNQPQHF. The CDR3 region has the DNA TGCGCCAGCCGGGAGGGAGAGAATCACAATCAGCCCCAGCATTTT. The chain employs TRBV5-1 and TRBJ1-5; D ambiguous. CDR3 length equals 15 residues. Trimming took off 7 bases at V and 3 bases at J, with 17 bases between the two ends. Germline CDR1 reads SGHRS; CDR2 reads YFSETQ. Variable domain in full (rest from reference TRBV5-1 and TRBJ1-5): KAGVTQTPRYLIKTRGQQVTLSCSPISGHRSVSWYQQTPGQGLQFLFEYFSETQRNKGNFPGRFSGRQFSNSRSEMNVSTLELGDSALYLCASREGENHNQPQHFGDGTRLSIL.

This chain links TRBV11-2 with TRBJ1-3; D not resolved. V was cut by 0 bases and J by 4 bases, with 10 bases left in between. The CDR3 consists of 15 residues. The germline V gene encodes CDR1 SGHAT and CDR2 FQNNGV. For the CDR3, the DNA is TGTGCCAGCAGCTTAGATCGGGTAGAGGGAAACACCATATATTTT. Residues: CASSLDRVEGNTIYF. Looking up the rest from reference TRBV11-2 and TRBJ1-3 gives the full variable domain: EAGVAQSPRYKIIEKRQSVAFWCNPISGHATLYWYQQILGQGPKLLIQFQNNGVVDDSQLPKDRFSAERLKGVDSTLKIQPAKLEDSAVYLCASSLDRVEGNTIYFGEGSWLTVV.